This TCR beta chain was sequenced for a study of T-cell reconstitution after alpha-beta-depleted transplantation in children. Study-level points and caveats: Most T-cell counts and diversity one year after the transplant came from T cells that were newly produced. After transplant, at about two months, alpha-beta T cells were reportedly derived from several hundred expanded graft clones.

With 0 bases removed from V and 4 bases from J, the gap between germline ends came to 10 bases. The germline CDR1 and CDR2 sequences are LGHNA and YSLEER. The CDR3 is 15 residues long. This clonotype was observed a handful of times. Its cognate antigen is unknown. A library of TCRbeta sequences, prepared with unique molecular identifiers, was generated. MiXCR was run by TCRdb on the PCR reads, yielding one entry per CDR3 protein. Counted here are more than 500,000 distinct CDR3 sequences, roughly 10% occurring once; the ten biggest clones make up around 13%. The material sequenced was PBMCs, mostly from graft donor cells, taken 180 days after TCRalphabeta/CD19-depleted stem cell transplant. The sequence came from a female patient aged 2-15 years who had a stem cell transplant for aplastic anemia, so the T cells may come from the graft donor. The chain recombines TRBV4-3 with TRBJ2-1; no definite D call. The CDR3 nucleotides read TGCGCCAGCAGCCAAGATGCCACAGAATACAATGAGCAGTTCTTC. The encoded protein is CASSQDATEYNEQFF.